These 21 T cell receptor beta chains were all obtained from the same sample, sequenced in a study of T cell repertoires in cytomegalovirus infection. For these receptors, no antigen is known. TCRdb re-derived calls from the reads in MiXCR, one entry per CDR3 protein. The sample records 300,000 to 400,000 distinct CDR3 sequences, 20% to 30% being singletons. Sequencing used cultured PBMCs, obtained from culture after CMV antigen stimulation. The receptors were sampled from a human donor in good health (CMV status not recorded). Some clones in this sample may be carry-over from other donors' samples.

The chain is built from TRBV4-3 and TRBJ2-2; TRBD2 agrees at 12 bases. This CDR3 comprises 15 residues. Germline-derived CDR1 and CDR2 are LGHNA and YSLEER. V dropped 1 base and J dropped 6; count of bases not matched to a gene: 0. CDR3 sequence: CASSQGLAGAGELFF. CDR3 nucleotide sequence: TGCGCCAGCAGCCAAGGACTAGCGGGAGCCGGGGAGCTGTTTTTT.

This clonotype was detected many times. The gene calls are TRBV7-2 and TRBJ2-1; 7 bases agree with TRBD2. Germline CDR1 reads SGHTA; CDR2 reads FQGNSA. J lost 9 bases, V lost 2 bases, and 13 bases had no gene match. CDR3 length: 16 amino acids. The CDR3 reads CASSLQERWEGIEQFF. As DNA, the CDR3 is TGTGCCAGCAGCTTACAAGAGCGATGGGAGGGTATTGAGCAGTTCTTC.

This clonotype was recorded a few times. The chain combines TRBV10-3 with TRBJ2-1; 10 bases map to TRBD2. V gave up 2 bases and J gave up 8 bases; unmatched junction bases: 12. The CDR3 covers 17 residues. Germline CDR1 is ENHRY and CDR2 is SYGVKD. The CDR3 DNA sequence: TGTGCCATCAGTGAGGAACCAAGCGGGAGGGCCGCCCATGAGCAGTTCTTC. Translated, it gives CAISEEPSGRAAHEQFF.

This chain uses TRBV2 with TRBJ2-3; TRBD1 might be the D (6 bases). The CDR3 consists of 14 residues. Germline assignment: CDR1 SNHLY and CDR2 FYNNEI. The CDR3 nucleotides read TGTGCTATTCAAGGCAGGGGTAGCACAGATACGCAGTATTTT. Translation: CAIQGRGSTDTQYF.

The chain couples TRBV5-1 to TRBJ2-1; 12 bases map to TRBD2. Looked up from germline, CDR1 is SGHRS and CDR2 is YFSETQ. This CDR3 has 15 residues. The trim removed 4 bases at V and 5 bases at J, leaving 4 bases unmatched. CDR3 sequence reads: CASSEPSGRDNEQFF. CDR3 sequence (DNA): TGCGCCAGCAGCGAGCCTAGCGGGAGGGACAATGAGCAGTTCTTC.

The rearrangement joins TRBV29-1 to TRBJ2-6, with no clear D. The V gene's germline CDR1 is SQVTM and CDR2 ANQGSEA. CDR3 length equals 13 residues. V was pared by 4 bases and J by 0 bases, with 4 bases between. CDR3 coding DNA: TGCAGCGTTGGGGCCTCTGGGGCCAACGTCCTGACTTTC. It specifies CSVGASGANVLTF.

The rearrangement links TRBV9 to TRBJ1-1; D gene ambiguous. CDR3 size: 13 residues. Germline V CDR1 and CDR2: SGDLS, YYNGEE. Trimming pared 1 base from V and 1 base from J, leaving 5 bases between. This chain's CDR3 is CASSVKWNTEAFF. The CDR3 nucleotides read TGTGCCAGCAGCGTAAAATGGAACACTGAAGCTTTCTTT.

This clonotype was recorded a few times. The genes are TRBV7-2 and TRBJ2-5; possibly TRBD2 for D (5 bases). The length of the CDR3 is 23 residues. Germline V gene lookup returns CDR1 SGHTA and CDR2 FQGNSA. V was pared by 5 bases and J by 1 base, with 38 bases between. The CDR3 DNA reads as TGTGCCAGCAGCCGACCTAAATCGAACGTGGGCTTTCCGGCGGGTCCTATCCAAGAGACCCAGTACTTC. It codes for CASSRPKSNVGFPAGPIQETQYF. Variable domain in full (rest from reference TRBV7-2 and TRBJ2-5): GAGVSQSPSNKVTEKGKDVELRCDPISGHTALYWYRQSLGQGLEFLIYFQGNSAPDKSGLPSDRFSAERTGGSVSTLTIQRTQQEDSAVYLCASSRPKSNVGFPAGPIQETQYFGPGTRLLVL.

This clonotype has more than one count but fewer than ten. The CDR3 region is CASSQDRLAGANTQYF. For the CDR3, the DNA is TGCGCCAGCAGCCAAGATCGACTAGCGGGAGCTAATACGCAGTATTTT. V is TRBV4-1 and J is TRBJ2-3, with 12 bases that match TRBD2. This CDR3 spans 16 amino acids. The junction had 5 bases not matched to a gene; V was cut back by 0 bases and J by 7 bases. Germline loops: CDR1 MGHRA, CDR2 YSYEKL.

The V call is TRBV20-1, the J call TRBJ2-1, with D possibly TRBD1 on 6 matching bases. The CDR3 loop spans 14 amino acids. Trimming pared 5 bases from V and 7 bases from J, leaving 18 bases between. Per the germline V gene, CDR1 is DFQATT and CDR2 is SNEGSKA (reference sequence). The CDR3 DNA follows: TGCAGTGCTGAGACAGGTCCCCTGTGGAATGAGCAGTTCTTC. It encodes CSAETGPLWNEQFF.

This clonotype was observed a few times. In DNA, the CDR3 is TGTGCCAGCATTGGGACCGGACTCAAAAACATTCAGTACTTC. This codes for CASIGTGLKNIQYF. The chain links TRBV6-1 to TRBJ2-4; D may match TRBD1 or TRBD2 (5 bases each). Germline V lookup: CDR1 MNHNS, CDR2 SASEGT. The V end lost 7 bases, the J end lost 3 bases, and 13 bases lay between the germline ends. The CDR3 totals 14 residues.

The J gene is TRBJ1-4, the V gene TRBV27, with D maybe TRBD1 (6 bases). Trimming removed 6 bases from V and 0 bases from J, with 14 bases in between. Germline V gives CDR1 MNHEY, CDR2 SMNVEV (reference sequence). This CDR3 region has 16 residues. The CDR3: CASRRGQFATNEKLFF. The CDR3 coding sequence is TGTGCCAGCAGGAGGGGACAATTTGCAACTAATGAAAAACTGTTTTTT.

The chain combines TRBV19 with TRBJ2-1, with 8 bases aligning to TRBD2. This CDR3 spans 19 amino acids. Trimming at V came to 3 bases and at J to 2 bases, leaving 15 bases not matched to a gene. The germline gives CDR1 LNHDA, CDR2 SQIVND (reference sequence). This CDR3 reads CASSIGPKLAVSPYNEQFF. The CDR3 DNA reads TGTGCCAGTAGTATTGGCCCTAAACTAGCGGTCTCCCCCTACAATGAGCAGTTCTTC.

This clonotype was counted between two and nine times. The genes are TRBV7-9 and TRBJ2-3, with D possibly matching TRBD1 (7 bases). The CDR3 spans 15 residues. Trimming cost V 5 bases and J 5 bases, with 17 bases left between them. Germline CDR1 and CDR2: SEHNR and FQNEAQ (reference sequence). CDR3 sequence reads: CASSGEAGGIDTQYF. DNA for the CDR3: TGTGCCAGCAGCGGGGAGGCAGGGGGGATAGATACGCAGTATTTT.

This clonotype was seen repeatedly, ten times or more. This CDR3 is CASSPYRAGGLVGGYTF. The CDR3 DNA reads as TGTGCCAGCAGCCCCTACCGGGCAGGGGGTTTGGTGGGTGGCTACACCTTC. The chain carries TRBV7-2 and TRBJ1-2; 7 bases match TRBD1. V dropped 5 bases and J dropped 7; count of bases not matched to a gene: 19. From germline, CDR1 is SGHTA and CDR2 FQGNSA. The CDR3 is 17 amino acids.

V and J are TRBV29-1 and TRBJ1-1, with D possibly TRBD1 on 6 matching bases. CDR1 and CDR2 from the germline V gene are SQVTM and ANQGSEA. V dropped 3 bases and J dropped 0 bases, with 8 bases sitting between them. The CDR3 extends over 13 amino acids. The CDR3 protein is CSVEGQMNTEAFF. The CDR3 DNA is TGCAGCGTTGAGGGACAAATGAACACTGAAGCTTTCTTT. Using reference TRBV29-1 and TRBJ1-1 for the parts outside the CDR3, the full variable domain is SAVISQKPSRDICQRGTSLTIQCQVDSQVTMMFWYRQQPGQSLTLIATANQGSEATYESGFVIDKFPISRPNLTFSTLTVSNMSPEDSSIYLCSVEGQMNTEAFFGQGTRLTVV.

The gene calls are TRBV19 and TRBJ2-1; D gene ambiguous. This CDR3 has 12 residues. Germline CDR1 LNHDA, CDR2 SQIVND (reference sequence). The ends were cut back, 5 bases at V and 13 bases at J, with 15 bases in the middle. The CDR3 spells CASSSGSLSQFF. The CDR3, as DNA: TGTGCCAGTAGTTCTGGATCACTATCTCAGTTCTTC.

This clonotype was seen many times. This sequence joins TRBV6-1 and TRBJ1-1; D possibly corresponds to TRBD1 (6 bases). The CDR3 is made up of 13 amino acids. In germline, CDR1 is MNHNS, CDR2 SASEGT. With 5 bases removed from V and 2 bases from J, the gap between germline ends came to 9 bases. CDR3 residues: CASSRQVNTEAFF. The CDR3 DNA sequence: TGTGCCAGCAGTCGACAGGTCAACACTGAAGCTTTCTTT.

This clonotype was observed once. The chain recombines TRBV7-2 with TRBJ1-5; maybe TRBD1 (5 bases). The V gene lost 5 bases and the J gene lost 6 bases, with 11 bases spanning the gap. CDR1 and CDR2 (germline): SGHTA, FQGNSA. This CDR3 region has 13 residues. As DNA, the CDR3 is TGTGCCAGCAGCCCTACTGACAGTCAGCCCCAGCATTTT. Its protein is CASSPTDSQPQHF. Supplemented by reference TRBV7-2 and TRBJ1-5, the full variable domain reads GAGVSQSPSNKVTEKGKDVELRCDPISGHTALYWYRQSLGQGLEFLIYFQGNSAPDKSGLPSDRFSAERTGGSVSTLTIQRTQQEDSAVYLCASSPTDSQPQHFGDGTRLSIL.

This clonotype was seen a few times. V is TRBV7-9 and J is TRBJ2-3, with 7 bases identical to TRBD1. The CDR3 runs 16 residues. CDR1 is SEHNR, CDR2 FQNEAQ, per germline (reference sequence). V trimming: 1 base; J trimming: 3 bases; junction bases outside the gene matches: 7. CDR3 sequence reads: CASSLGRQGTTDTQYF. CDR3 sequence (DNA): TGTGCCAGCAGCTTAGGAAGACAGGGTACTACAGATACGCAGTATTTT.

This clonotype was seen a handful of times. The V gene is TRBV6-2 or TRBV6-3, the J gene TRBJ2-1, with D perhaps TRBD2 (6 bases). The ends were cut back, 5 bases at V and 2 bases at J, with 19 bases in the middle. Per the germline V gene, CDR1 is MNHEY and CDR2 is SVGEGT. This CDR3 contains 17 residues. The CDR3 DNA sequence: TGTGCCAGCAGTCCAGCGGGCGGAAATAGGCCCTACAATGAGCAGTTCTTC. Its protein product is CASSPAGGNRPYNEQFF.